This T cell receptor beta chain was retrieved from a study of blood T cell repertoires in COVID-19. In the study overall: Sources were T cells, B-cell-depleted T cells, or PBMCs; the material itself was cDNA or gDNA.

Per the study methods: How many nucleated cells were present was estimated from reference gene primer amplification. Here immunoSEQ multiplex PCR was the method, and the copy in TCRdb shows in-frame clones only, minus some. That table supplies the V and J calls and clone size; D and trimming were determined from the DNA. This sample yields 330,000 or so clones, of which about 92% are seen a single time; 3% to 4.5% belongs to the top ten. The specimen was peripheral blood. The receptor's source is a woman aged 55 to 70 with COVID-19, enrolled during active disease.

The CDR3 here is CASGLPTGLRGNYGYTF. The CDR3 coding sequence is TGTGCTAGTGGTTTGCCCACTGGACTCCGGGGGAACTATGGCTACACCTTC. This sequence joins TRBV12-5 and TRBJ1-2; tentatively, D is TRBD1 (5 bases). V lost 2 bases to trimming and J lost 2 bases, with 18 bases between them. Germline V gene lookup returns CDR1 LGHNT and CDR2 FRNRAP. The CDR3 is made up of 17 amino acids.